The present TCR beta chain was sequenced within a study of blood T cell repertoires in COVID-19. Study overall: PBMCs, B-cell-depleted T cells, or T cells provided the cDNA or gDNA that made up the material.

Original processing notes: From reference gene primer amplification, estimates of nucleated cell counts were derived. Sequencing used immunoSEQ multiplex PCR; TCRdb keeps in-frame clones, though not all of them. D and trimming come from the DNA, and the V and J calls and clone size come from that table. Of 90,000 to 100,000 clones listed, 84% are singletons. V lost 5 bases to trimming and J lost 1 base; unmatched junction nucleotides: 11. Germline V CDR1 and CDR2: SEHNR, FQNEAQ (reference sequence). The CDR3 runs to 17 residues. This receptor was identified in a man aged 55-75 years with acute or convalescent COVID-19. The chain carries TRBV7-9 and TRBJ2-1; 7 positions match TRBD1. The sequencing input was peripheral blood. This chain's CDR3 is CASSQTGQAPSYNEQFF. For the CDR3, the DNA is TGTGCCAGCAGCCAGACTGGACAGGCGCCTTCCTACAATGAGCAGTTCTTC.